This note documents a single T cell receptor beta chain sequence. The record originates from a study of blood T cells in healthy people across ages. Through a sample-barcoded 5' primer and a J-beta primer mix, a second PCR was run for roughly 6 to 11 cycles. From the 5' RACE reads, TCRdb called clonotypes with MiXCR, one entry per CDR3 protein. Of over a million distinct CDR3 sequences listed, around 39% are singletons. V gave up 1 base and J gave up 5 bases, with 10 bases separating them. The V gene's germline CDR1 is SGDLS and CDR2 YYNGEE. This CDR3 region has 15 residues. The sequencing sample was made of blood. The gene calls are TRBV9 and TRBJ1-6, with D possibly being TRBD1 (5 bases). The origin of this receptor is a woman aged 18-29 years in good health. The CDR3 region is CASSVRDWNNSPLHF. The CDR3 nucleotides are TGTGCCAGCAGCGTAAGGGACTGGAATAATTCACCCCTCCACTTT.